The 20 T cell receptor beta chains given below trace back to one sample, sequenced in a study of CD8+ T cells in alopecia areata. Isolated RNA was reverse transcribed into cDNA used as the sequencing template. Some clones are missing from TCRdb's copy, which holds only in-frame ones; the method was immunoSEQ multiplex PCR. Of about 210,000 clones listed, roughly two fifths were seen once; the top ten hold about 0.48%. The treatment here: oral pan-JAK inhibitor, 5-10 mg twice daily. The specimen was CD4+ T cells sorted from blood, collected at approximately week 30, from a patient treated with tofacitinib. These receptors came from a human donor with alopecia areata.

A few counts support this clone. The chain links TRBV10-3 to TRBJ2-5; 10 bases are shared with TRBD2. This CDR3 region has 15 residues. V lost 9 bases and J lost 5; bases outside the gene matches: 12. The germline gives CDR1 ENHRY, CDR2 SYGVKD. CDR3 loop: CAISSGGPRWETQYF. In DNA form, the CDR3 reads TGTGCCATTTCTAGCGGGGGCCCCCGATGGGAGACCCAGTACTTC.

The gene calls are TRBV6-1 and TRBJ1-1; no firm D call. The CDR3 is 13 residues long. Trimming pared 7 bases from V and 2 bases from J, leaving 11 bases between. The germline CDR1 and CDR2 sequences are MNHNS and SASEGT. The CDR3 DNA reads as TGTGCCAGCAAGGGCGAACGAAACACTGAAGCTTTCTTT. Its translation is CASKGERNTEAFF.

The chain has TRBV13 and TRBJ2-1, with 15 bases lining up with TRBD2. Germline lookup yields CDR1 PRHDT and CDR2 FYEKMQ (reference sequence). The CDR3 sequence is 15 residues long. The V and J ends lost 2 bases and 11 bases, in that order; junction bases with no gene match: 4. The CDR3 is CASSLQGLAGGKQFF. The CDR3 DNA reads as TGTGCCAGCAGCTTACAAGGACTAGCGGGGGGGAAGCAGTTCTTC. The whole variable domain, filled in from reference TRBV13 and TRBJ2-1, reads AAGVIQSPRHLIKEKRETATLKCYPIPRHDTVYWYQQGPGQDPQFLISFYEKMQSDKGSIPDRFSAQQFSDYHSELNMSSLELGDSALYFCASSLQGLAGGKQFFGPGTRLTVL.

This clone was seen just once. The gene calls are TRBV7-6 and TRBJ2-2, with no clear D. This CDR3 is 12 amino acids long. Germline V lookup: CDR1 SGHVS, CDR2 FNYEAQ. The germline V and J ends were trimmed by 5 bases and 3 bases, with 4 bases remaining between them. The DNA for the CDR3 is TGTGCCAGCAGCCACTACACCGGGGAGCTGTTTTTT. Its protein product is CASSHYTGELFF.

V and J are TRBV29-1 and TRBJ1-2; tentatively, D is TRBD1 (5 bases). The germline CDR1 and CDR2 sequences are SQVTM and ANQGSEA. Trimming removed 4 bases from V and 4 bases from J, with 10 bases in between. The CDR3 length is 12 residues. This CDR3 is CSVVGGSYGYTF. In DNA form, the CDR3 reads TGCAGCGTTGTCGGGGGATCCTATGGCTACACCTTC.

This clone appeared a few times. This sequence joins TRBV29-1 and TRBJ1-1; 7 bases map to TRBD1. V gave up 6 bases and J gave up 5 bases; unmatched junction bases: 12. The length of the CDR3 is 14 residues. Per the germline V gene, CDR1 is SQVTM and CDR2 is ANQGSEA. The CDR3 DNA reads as TGCAGCGTAGTGACAGGGACAGCACGGACTGAAGCTTTCTTT. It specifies CSVVTGTARTEAFF.

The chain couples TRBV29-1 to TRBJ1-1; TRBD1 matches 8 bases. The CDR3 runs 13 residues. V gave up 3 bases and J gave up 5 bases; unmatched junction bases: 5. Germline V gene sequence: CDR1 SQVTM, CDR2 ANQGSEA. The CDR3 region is CSVDGQGKTEAFF. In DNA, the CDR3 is TGCAGCGTTGATGGACAGGGAAAAACTGAAGCTTTCTTT.

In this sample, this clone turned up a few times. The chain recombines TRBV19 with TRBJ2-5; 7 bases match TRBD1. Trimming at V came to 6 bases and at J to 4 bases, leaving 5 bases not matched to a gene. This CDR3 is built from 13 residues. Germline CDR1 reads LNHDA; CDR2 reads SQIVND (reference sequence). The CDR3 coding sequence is TGTGCCAGTAGCAGTCAGGGGGTAGAGACCCAGTACTTC. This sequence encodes CASSSQGVETQYF.

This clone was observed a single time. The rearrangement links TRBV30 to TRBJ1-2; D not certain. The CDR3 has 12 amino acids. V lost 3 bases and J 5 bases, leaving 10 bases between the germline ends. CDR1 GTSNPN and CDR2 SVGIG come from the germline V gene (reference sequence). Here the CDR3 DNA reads TGTGCCTGGAGGACGGAGCCTTATGGCTACACCTTC. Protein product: CAWRTEPYGYTF.

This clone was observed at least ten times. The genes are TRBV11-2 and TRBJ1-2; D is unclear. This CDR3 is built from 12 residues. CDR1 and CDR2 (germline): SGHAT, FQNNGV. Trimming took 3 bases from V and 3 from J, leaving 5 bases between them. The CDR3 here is CASSFSDYGYTF. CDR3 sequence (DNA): TGTGCCAGCAGCTTTTCGGACTATGGCTACACCTTC. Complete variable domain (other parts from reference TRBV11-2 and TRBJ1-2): EAGVAQSPRYKIIEKRQSVAFWCNPISGHATLYWYQQILGQGPKLLIQFQNNGVVDDSQLPKDRFSAERLKGVDSTLKIQPAKLEDSAVYLCASSFSDYGYTFGSGTRLTVV.

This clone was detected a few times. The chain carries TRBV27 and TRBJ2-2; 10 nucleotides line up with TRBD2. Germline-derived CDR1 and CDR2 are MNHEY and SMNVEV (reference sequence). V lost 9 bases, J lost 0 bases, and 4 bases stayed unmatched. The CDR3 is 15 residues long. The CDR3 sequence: CASASGGANTGELFF. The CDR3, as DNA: TGTGCCAGTGCTAGCGGGGGCGCGAACACCGGGGAGCTGTTTTTT.

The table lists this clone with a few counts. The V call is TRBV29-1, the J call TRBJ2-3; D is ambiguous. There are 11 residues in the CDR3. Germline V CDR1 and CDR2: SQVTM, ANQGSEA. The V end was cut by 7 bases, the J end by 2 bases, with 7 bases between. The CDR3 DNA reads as TGCAGCGGATTCTACACAGATACGCAGTATTTT. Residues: CSGFYTDTQYF.

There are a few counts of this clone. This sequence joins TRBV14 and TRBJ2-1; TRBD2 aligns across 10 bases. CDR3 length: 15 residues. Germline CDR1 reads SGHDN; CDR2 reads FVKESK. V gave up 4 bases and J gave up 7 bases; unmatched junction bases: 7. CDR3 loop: CASSPLAGVVNEQFF. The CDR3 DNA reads TGTGCCAGCAGCCCTCTAGCGGGGGTAGTTAATGAGCAGTTCTTC.

The CDR3 is CASSTDPDFYEQYF. In DNA, the CDR3 is TGCGCCAGCAGCACGGACCCCGATTTCTACGAGCAGTACTTC. The V call is TRBV5-1, the J call TRBJ2-5, with D uncertain. The end of the DNA aligns better with TRBJ2-7, so the J call may be wrong. The CDR3 is 14 amino acids. Germline V CDR1 and CDR2: SGHRS, YFSETQ.

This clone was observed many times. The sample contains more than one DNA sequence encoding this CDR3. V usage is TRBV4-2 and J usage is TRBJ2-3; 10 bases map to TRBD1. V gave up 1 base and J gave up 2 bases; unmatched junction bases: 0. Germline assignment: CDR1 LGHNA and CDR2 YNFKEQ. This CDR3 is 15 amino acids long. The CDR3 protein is CASSQGQGATDTQYF. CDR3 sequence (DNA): TGTGCCAGCAGCCAAGGACAGGGGGCCACAGATACGCAGTATTTT.

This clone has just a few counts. The CDR3 reads CAISDRGDTGELFF. Written as DNA, the CDR3 is TGTGCCATCAGTGACAGGGGAGACACCGGGGAGCTGTTTTTT. The chain couples TRBV10-3 to TRBJ2-2, with D maybe TRBD1 (6 bases). The germline V gene has CDR1 ENHRY and CDR2 SYGVKD. The CDR3 covers 14 residues. Deletions cut 3 bases from V and 3 bases from J, with 8 bases between.

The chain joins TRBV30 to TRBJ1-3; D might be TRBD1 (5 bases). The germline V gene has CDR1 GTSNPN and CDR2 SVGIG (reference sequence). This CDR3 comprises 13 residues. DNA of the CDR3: TGTGCACTCGACAGCGTCTCTGGAAACACCATATATTTT. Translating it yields CALDSVSGNTIYF.

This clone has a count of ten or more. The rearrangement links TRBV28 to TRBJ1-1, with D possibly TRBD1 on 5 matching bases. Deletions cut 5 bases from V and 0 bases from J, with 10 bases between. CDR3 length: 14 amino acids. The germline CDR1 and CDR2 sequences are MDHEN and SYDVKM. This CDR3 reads CASSPGSVNTEAFF. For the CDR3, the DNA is TGTGCCAGCAGTCCAGGGTCGGTGAACACTGAAGCTTTCTTT.

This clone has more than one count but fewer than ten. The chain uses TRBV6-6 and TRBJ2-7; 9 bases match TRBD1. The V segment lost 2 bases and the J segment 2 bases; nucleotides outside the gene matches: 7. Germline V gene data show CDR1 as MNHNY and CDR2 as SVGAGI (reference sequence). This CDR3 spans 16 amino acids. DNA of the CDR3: TGTGCCAGCAGTTACCTGGGGACAGGGATTCCCTACGAGCAGTACTTC. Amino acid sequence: CASSYLGTGIPYEQYF.

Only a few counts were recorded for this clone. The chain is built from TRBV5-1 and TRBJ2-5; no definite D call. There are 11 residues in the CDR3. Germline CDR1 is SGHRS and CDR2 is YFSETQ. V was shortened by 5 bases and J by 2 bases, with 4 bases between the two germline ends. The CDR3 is CASRQQETQYF. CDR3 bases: TGCGCCAGCAGACAGCAAGAGACCCAGTACTTC.